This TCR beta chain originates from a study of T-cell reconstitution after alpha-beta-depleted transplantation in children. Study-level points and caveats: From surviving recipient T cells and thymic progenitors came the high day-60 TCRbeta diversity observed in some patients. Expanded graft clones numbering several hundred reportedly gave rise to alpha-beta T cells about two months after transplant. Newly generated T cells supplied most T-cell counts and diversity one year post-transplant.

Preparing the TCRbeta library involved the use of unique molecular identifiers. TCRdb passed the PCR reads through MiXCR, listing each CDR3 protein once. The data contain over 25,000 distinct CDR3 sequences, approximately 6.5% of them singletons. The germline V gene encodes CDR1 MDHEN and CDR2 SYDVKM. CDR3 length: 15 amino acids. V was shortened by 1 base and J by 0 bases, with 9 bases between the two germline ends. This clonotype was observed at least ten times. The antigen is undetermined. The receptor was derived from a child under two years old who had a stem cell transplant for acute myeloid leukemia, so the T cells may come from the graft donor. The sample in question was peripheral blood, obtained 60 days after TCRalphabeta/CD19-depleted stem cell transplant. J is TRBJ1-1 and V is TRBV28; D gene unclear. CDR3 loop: CASSLLREMNTEAFF. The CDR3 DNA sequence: TGTGCCAGCAGTTTATTACGCGAGATGAACACTGAAGCTTTCTTT.